The clone carrying this T cell receptor beta chain was observed a handful of times. The target antigen is unknown. Germline V CDR1 and CDR2: SGHVS, FNYEAQ. Deletions cut 5 bases from V and 2 bases from J, with 16 bases between. The CDR3 loop spans 16 amino acids. These data belong to a study of T cell repertoires in cytomegalovirus infection. Study-wide context: Both recently identified HLA-C-restricted and well-studied HLA-B-restricted CMV epitopes were used in the study.

From the reads, TCRdb called clonotypes with MiXCR, one entry per CDR3 protein. This table has roughly 860,000 distinct CDR3 sequences, 30% to 35% appearing once. The TCR was taken from a human donor in good health (CMV status not recorded). Some clones in this sample may be carry-over from other donors' samples. The V gene is TRBV7-6, the J gene TRBJ2-1, with TRBD2 as a possible D gene (6 bases). The specimen comprised cultured CD8+ T cells from PBMCs, sampled from culture after CMV antigen stimulation. Written as DNA, the CDR3 is TGTGCCAGCAGCATCCAGGCCGGGAGAACCTACAATGAGCAGTTCTTC. Its translation: CASSIQAGRTYNEQFF.